The present T cell receptor beta chain was sequenced within a study of immune evolution from preneoplasia to lung adenocarcinoma. The V segment lost 5 bases and the J segment 5 bases; nucleotides outside the gene matches: 10. This CDR3 is built from 15 residues. Germline V gives CDR1 SGHNT, CDR2 YENEEA. This clone was observed once. Antigen: not known. Study results and limitations: Clonality was highest in normal lung, lower in later-stage lesions apparently. From normal lung to invasive adenocarcinoma, top clone frequencies appeared to decrease.

Using immunoSEQ multiplex PCR, the repertoire was profiled, and TCRdb retains in-frame clones only, with some absent. Counted here are just over 4,000 clones, about 80% occurring once; the ten biggest clones make up approximately 3%. The source material was FFPE minimally invasive lung adenocarcinoma tissue. The V gene is TRBV11-3, the J gene TRBJ2-7; TRBD2 agrees at 9 bases. This sequence was found in a person between 55 and 70 years old with lung adenocarcinoma. In nucleotides, the CDR3 is TGTGCCAGCAGCCGGGGGGTAGCGGGAGAAGACGAGCAGTACTTC. This gives the protein CASSRGVAGEDEQYF.